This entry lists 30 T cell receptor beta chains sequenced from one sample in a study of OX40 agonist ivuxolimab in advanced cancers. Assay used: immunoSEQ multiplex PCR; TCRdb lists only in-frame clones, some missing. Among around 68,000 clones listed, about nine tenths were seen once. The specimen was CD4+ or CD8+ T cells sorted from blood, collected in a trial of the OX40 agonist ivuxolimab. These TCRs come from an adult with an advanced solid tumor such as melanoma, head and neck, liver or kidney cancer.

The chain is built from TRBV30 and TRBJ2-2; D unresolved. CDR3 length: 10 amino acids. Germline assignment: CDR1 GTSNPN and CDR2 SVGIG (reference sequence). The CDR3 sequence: CAVRIGELFF. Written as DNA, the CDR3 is TGTGCTGTTCGGATCGGGGAGCTGTTTTTT.

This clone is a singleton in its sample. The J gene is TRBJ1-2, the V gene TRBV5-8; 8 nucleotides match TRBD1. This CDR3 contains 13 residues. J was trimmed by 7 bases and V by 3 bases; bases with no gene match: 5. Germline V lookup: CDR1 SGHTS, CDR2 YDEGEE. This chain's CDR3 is CASSYQGARGYTF. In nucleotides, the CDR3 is TGTGCCAGCAGCTACCAGGGGGCGCGTGGCTACACCTTC.

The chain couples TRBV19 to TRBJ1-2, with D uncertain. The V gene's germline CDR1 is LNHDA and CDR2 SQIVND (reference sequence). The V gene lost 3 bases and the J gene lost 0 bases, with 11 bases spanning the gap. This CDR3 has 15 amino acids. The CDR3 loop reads CASSMVGRANYGYTF. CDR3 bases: TGTGCCAGTAGTATGGTGGGCCGAGCTAACTATGGCTACACCTTC.

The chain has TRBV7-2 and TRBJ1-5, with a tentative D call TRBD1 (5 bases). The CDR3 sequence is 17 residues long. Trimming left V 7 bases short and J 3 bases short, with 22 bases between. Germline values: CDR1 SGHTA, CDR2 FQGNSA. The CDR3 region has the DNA TGTGCCAGCACTAAAACGGGGGGTGGATTTATCAATCAGCCCCAGCATTTT. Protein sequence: CASTKTGGGFINQPQHF. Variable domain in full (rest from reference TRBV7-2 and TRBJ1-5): GAGVSQSPSNKVTEKGKDVELRCDPISGHTALYWYRQSLGQGLEFLIYFQGNSAPDKSGLPSDRFSAERTGGSVSTLTIQRTQQEDSAVYLCASTKTGGGFINQPQHFGDGTRLSIL.

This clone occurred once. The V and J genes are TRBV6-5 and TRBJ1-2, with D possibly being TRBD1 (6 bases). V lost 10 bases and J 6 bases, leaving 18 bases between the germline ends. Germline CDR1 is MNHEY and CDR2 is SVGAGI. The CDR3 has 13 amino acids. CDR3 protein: CANLRQAQDGYTF. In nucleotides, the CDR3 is TGTGCCAACCTCAGACAGGCCCAGGATGGCTACACCTTC.

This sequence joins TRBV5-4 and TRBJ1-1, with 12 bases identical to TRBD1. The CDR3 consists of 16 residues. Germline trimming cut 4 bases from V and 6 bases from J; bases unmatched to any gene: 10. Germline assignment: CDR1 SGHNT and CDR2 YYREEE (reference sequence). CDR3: CASSDRDRGRIPEAFF. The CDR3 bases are TGTGCCAGCAGCGACCGGGACAGGGGGCGTATCCCTGAAGCTTTCTTT.

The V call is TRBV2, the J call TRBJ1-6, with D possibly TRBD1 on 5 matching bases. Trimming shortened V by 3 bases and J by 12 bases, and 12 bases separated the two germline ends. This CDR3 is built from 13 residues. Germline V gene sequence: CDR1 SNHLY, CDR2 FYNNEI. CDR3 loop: CASSEGLLKPLHF. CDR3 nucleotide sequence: TGTGCCAGCAGTGAGGGACTCTTAAAACCCCTCCACTTT.

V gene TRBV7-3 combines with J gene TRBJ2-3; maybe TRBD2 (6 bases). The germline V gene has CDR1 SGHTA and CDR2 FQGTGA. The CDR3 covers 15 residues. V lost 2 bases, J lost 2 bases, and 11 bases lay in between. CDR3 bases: TGTGCCAGCAGCTTAGGCGGGGCCTTCACAGATACGCAGTATTTT. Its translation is CASSLGGAFTDTQYF.

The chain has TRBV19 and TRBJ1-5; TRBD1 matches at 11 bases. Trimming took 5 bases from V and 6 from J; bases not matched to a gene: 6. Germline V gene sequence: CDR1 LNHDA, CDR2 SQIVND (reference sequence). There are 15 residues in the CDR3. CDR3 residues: CASSPGQGAGQPQHF. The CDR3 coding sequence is TGTGCCAGTAGTCCTGGACAGGGGGCTGGTCAGCCCCAGCATTTT.

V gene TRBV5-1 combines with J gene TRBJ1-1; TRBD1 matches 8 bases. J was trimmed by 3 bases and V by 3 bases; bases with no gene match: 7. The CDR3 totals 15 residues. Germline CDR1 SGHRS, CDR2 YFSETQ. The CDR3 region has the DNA TGCGCCAGCAGCTCTGGACAGGGAAGGGACACTGAAGCTTTCTTT. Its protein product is CASSSGQGRDTEAFF.

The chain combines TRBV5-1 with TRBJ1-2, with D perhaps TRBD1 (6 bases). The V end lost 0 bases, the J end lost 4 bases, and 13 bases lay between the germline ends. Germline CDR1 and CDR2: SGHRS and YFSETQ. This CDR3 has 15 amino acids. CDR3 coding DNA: TGCGCCAGCAGCTTGGGCCTTGGACAGACCTATGGCTACACCTTC. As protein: CASSLGLGQTYGYTF.

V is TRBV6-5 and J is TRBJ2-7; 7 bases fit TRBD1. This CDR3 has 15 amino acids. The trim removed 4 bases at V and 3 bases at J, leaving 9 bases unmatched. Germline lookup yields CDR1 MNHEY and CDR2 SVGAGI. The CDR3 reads CASSSTGTDYYEQYF. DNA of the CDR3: TGTGCCAGCAGTTCTACCGGGACAGACTACTACGAGCAGTACTTC.

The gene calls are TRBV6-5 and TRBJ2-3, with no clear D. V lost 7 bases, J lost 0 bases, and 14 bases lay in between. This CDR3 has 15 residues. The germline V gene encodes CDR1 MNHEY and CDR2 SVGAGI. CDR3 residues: CASKDFYASTDTQYF. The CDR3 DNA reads TGTGCCAGCAAGGATTTTTATGCAAGCACAGATACGCAGTATTTT.

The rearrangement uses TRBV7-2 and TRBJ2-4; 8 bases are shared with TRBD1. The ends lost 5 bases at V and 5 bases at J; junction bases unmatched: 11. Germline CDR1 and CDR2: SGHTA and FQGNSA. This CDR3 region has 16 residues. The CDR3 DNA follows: TGTGCCAGCAGCCCTCGGCCGGGACAGGCTCAAAACATTCAGTACTTC. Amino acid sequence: CASSPRPGQAQNIQYF.

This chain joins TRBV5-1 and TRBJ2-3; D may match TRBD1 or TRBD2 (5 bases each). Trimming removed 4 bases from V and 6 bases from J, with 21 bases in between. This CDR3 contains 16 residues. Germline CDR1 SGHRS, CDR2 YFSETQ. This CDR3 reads CASSRSGPWAQDTQYF. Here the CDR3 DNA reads TGCGCCAGCAGCAGATCGGGGCCGTGGGCACAGGATACGCAGTATTTT.

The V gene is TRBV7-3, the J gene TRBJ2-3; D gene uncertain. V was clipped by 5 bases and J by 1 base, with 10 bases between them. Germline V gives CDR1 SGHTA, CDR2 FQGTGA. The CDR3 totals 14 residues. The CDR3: CASSREPRTDTQYF. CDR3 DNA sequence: TGTGCCAGCAGCCGCGAACCACGCACAGATACGCAGTATTTT. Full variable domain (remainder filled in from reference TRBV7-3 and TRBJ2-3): GAGVSQTPSNKVTEKGKYVELRCDPISGHTALYWYRQSLGQGPEFLIYFQGTGAADDSGLPNDRFFAVRPEGSVSTLKIQRTERGDSAVYLCASSREPRTDTQYFGPGTRLTVL.

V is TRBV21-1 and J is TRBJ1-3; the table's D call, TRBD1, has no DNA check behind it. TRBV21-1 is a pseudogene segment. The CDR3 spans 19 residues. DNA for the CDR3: TGTGCCAGCAGCAAAGGAGGCCCAGGGCTCTTGGGCTCTGGAAACACCATATATTTT. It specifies CASSKGGPGLLGSGNTIYF.

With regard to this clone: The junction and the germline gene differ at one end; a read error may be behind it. CDR3 residues: CASSLAGGPKNIQYF. For the CDR3, the DNA is TGTGCCAGCAGCCTAGCGGGGGGCCCCAAAAACATTCAGTACTTC. The rearrangement joins TRBV7-8 to TRBJ2-4, with 11 bases identical to TRBD2. The CDR3 sequence is 15 residues long. CDR1 is SGHVS and CDR2 is FQNEAQ in the germline V gene.

CDR3 in amino acids: CASSVTGTENTEAFF. CDR3 DNA sequence: TGTGCCAGCAGCGTAACCGGGACAGAGAACACTGAAGCTTTCTTT. This rearrangement joins TRBV9 to TRBJ1-1; 7 bases map to TRBD1. The V gene's germline CDR1 is SGDLS and CDR2 YYNGEE. The ends lost 1 base at V and 1 base at J; junction bases unmatched: 4. This CDR3 is 15 amino acids long. The complete variable domain, with remaining parts taken from reference TRBV9 and TRBJ1-1, reads DSGVTQTPKHLITATGQRVTLRCSPRSGDLSVYWYQQSLDQGLQFLIQYYNGEERAKGNILERFSAQQFPDLHSELNLSSLELGDSALYFCASSVTGTENTEAFFGQGTRLTVV.

CDR3 sequence (DNA): TGTGCCAGCAGCCAAGAGACCCAGTACTTC. Its protein product is CASSQETQYF. The genes are TRBV7-9 and TRBJ2-5; D is uncertain. The CDR3 sequence is 10 residues long. Germline CDR1 SEHNR, CDR2 FQNEAQ (reference sequence). V was cut by 5 bases and J by 2 bases, with 0 bases left in between. Full variable domain (rest looked up from reference TRBV7-9 and TRBJ2-5): DTGVSQNPRHKITKRGQNVTFRCDPISEHNRLYWYRQTLGQGPEFLTYFQNEAQLEKSRLLSDRFSAERPKGSFSTLEIQRTEQGDSAMYLCASSQETQYFGPGTRLLVL.

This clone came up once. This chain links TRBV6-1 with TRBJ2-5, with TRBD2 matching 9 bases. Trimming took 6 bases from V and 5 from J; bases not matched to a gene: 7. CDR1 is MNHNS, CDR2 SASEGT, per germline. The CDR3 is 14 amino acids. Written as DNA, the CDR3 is TGTGCCAGCAGACCTAGCGGGGCGAGGGAGACCCAGTACTTC. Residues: CASRPSGARETQYF.

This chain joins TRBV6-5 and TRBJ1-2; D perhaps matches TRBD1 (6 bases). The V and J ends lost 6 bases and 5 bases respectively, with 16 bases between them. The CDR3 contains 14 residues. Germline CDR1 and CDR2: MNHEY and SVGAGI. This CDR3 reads CASSQGGGWYGYTF. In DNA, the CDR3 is TGTGCCAGCAGCCAGGGAGGGGGATGGTATGGCTACACCTTC.

The CDR3 sequence: CASREDREASPLHF. The DNA for the CDR3 is TGTGCCAGTAGGGAAGACAGGGAGGCCTCACCCCTCCACTTT. The chain couples TRBV19 to TRBJ1-6; 7 nucleotides align to TRBD1. The CDR3 is 14 amino acids. CDR1 LNHDA and CDR2 SQIVND come from the germline V gene (reference sequence). V was clipped by 6 bases and J by 10 bases; unmatched bases: 9.

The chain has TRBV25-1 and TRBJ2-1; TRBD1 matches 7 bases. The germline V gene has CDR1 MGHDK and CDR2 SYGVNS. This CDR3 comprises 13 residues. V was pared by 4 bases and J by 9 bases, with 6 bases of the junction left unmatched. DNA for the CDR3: TGTGCCAGCAGTGCACCGACAGGGATTGAGCAGTTCTTC. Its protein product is CASSAPTGIEQFF.

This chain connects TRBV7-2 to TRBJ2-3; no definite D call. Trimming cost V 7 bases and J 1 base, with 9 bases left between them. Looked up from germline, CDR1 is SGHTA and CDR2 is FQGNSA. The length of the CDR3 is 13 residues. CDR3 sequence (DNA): TGTGCCAGCACCCCGTGGGGCACAGATACGCAGTATTTT. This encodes CASTPWGTDTQYF.

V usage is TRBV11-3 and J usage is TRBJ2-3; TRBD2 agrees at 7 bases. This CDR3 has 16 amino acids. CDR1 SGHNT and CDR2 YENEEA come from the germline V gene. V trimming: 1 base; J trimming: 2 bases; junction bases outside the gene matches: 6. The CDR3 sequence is CASSLGRDYLTDTQYF. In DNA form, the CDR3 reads TGTGCCAGCAGCTTAGGTCGGGACTATCTCACAGATACGCAGTATTTT.

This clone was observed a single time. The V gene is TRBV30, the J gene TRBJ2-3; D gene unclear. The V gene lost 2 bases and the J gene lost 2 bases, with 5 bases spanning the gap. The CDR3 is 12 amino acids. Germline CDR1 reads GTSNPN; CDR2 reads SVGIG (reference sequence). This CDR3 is CAWSPPTDTQYF. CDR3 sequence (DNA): TGTGCCTGGAGTCCCCCCACAGATACGCAGTATTTT. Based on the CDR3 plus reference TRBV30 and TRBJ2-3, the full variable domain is SQTIHQWPATLVQPVGSPLSLECTVEGTSNPNLYWYRQAAGRGLQLLFYSVGIGQISSEVPQNLSASRPQDRQFILSSKKLLLSDSGFYLCAWSPPTDTQYFGPGTRLTVL.

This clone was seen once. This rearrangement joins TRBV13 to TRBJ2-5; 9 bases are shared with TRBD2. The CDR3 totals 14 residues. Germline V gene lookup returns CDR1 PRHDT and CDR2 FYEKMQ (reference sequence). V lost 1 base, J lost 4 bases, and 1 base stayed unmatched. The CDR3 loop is CASSLASGAETQYF. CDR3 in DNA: TGTGCCAGCAGCTTAGCTAGCGGGGCAGAGACCCAGTACTTC.

The CDR3 loop is CASSQDRPTDTQYF. The CDR3 bases are TGCGCCAGCAGCCAAGACCGCCCCACAGATACGCAGTATTTT. The chain recombines TRBV4-1 with TRBJ2-3; D ambiguous. CDR1 and CDR2 from the germline V gene are MGHRA and YSYEKL. V gave up 0 bases and J gave up 2 bases, with 6 bases separating them. The CDR3 contains 14 residues.

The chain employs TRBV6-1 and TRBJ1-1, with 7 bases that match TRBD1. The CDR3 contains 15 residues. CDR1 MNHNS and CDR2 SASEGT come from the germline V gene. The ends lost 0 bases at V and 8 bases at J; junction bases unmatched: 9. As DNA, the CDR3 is TGTGCCAGCAGTGAAGCGCTACAGGGGCCTCTCGAAGCTTTCTTT. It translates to CASSEALQGPLEAFF.